The clone carrying this T cell receptor (beta chain) was seen repeatedly, ten times or more. TCRdb ran MiXCR on the 5' RACE reads and lists one entry per CDR3 protein. Seen here are under 700,000 distinct CDR3 sequences, around 21% observed once, and the top ten hold around 12%. These data are taken from a study of T-cell memory formation after mild COVID-19. The germline CDR1 and CDR2 sequences are SGHRS and YFSETQ. V gave up 6 bases and J gave up 2 bases; unmatched junction bases: 6. The CDR3 extends over 14 amino acids. This TCR was recovered from an adult woman who had mild COVID-19 (a few samples of this study predate the infection). Cell type and time point are not known. The J gene is TRBJ2-7, the V gene TRBV5-1; 9 nucleotides align to TRBD2. Sequenced sample: PBMCs or a T cell subset sorted from them (not recorded which). Written as DNA, the CDR3 is TGCGCCAGCAAACCAGCGGGGGGTGCCTACGAGCAGTACTTC. Translated: CASKPAGGAYEQYF.